One and the same sample provided the 30 T cell receptor beta chains below, sequenced in a study of cytomegalovirus exposure and HLA in healthy donors. Amplification used 60 Vbeta primers and 13 Jbeta primers. Only in-frame clones appear in the TCRdb table, and some are missing; sequencing was by immunoSEQ multiplex PCR. The sample includes under 250,000 clones, about 84% seen only once; the top ten take around 1.2%. The sequencing input was PBMCs. Receptors originate from a human donor in good health.

This clone has only one observation. The chain links TRBV15 to TRBJ1-5; D uncertain. Per the germline V gene, CDR1 is LNHNV and CDR2 is YYDKDF (reference sequence). Trimming shortened V by 1 base and J by 0 bases, and 4 bases separated the two germline ends. The CDR3 sequence is 14 residues long. This CDR3 is CATSRGSSNQPQHF. In nucleotides, the CDR3 is TGTGCCACCAGCAGAGGGAGTAGCAATCAGCCCCAGCATTTT.

The V call is TRBV11-2, the J call TRBJ2-7; possible D gene TRBD1, 6 bases. Germline lookup yields CDR1 SGHAT and CDR2 FQNNGV. This CDR3 region has 15 residues. Trimming took off 7 bases at V and 4 bases at J, with 20 bases between the two ends. The CDR3 sequence: CASTPRGVRIYEQYF. CDR3 sequence (DNA): TGTGCCAGCACCCCCAGGGGTGTCAGAATATACGAGCAGTACTTC.

The chain has TRBV2 and TRBJ2-3; 7 nucleotides agree with TRBD2. Germline V CDR1 and CDR2: SNHLY, FYNNEI. The CDR3 runs to 16 residues. After removal of 2 bases from V and 5 bases from J, the junction contained 10 bases not matched to a gene. The CDR3 protein is CASSERGRGSVDTQYF. In DNA form, the CDR3 reads TGTGCCAGCAGTGAACGTGGGAGGGGATCAGTAGATACGCAGTATTTT.

The chain is built from TRBV11-2 and TRBJ2-3, with TRBD2 matching 12 bases. J was trimmed by 4 bases and V by 7 bases; bases with no gene match: 15. The CDR3 loop spans 18 amino acids. Germline loops: CDR1 SGHAT, CDR2 FQNNGV. The CDR3 DNA sequence: TGTGCCAGCACACCCCCTAGCGGGAGGGACGCCGGTGCAGATACGCAGTATTTT. It yields the protein CASTPPSGRDAGADTQYF. The variable domain in full, completed from reference TRBV11-2 and TRBJ2-3, reads EAGVAQSPRYKIIEKRQSVAFWCNPISGHATLYWYQQILGQGPKLLIQFQNNGVVDDSQLPKDRFSAERLKGVDSTLKIQPAKLEDSAVYLCASTPPSGRDAGADTQYFGPGTRLTVL.

The gene calls are TRBV11-1 and TRBJ2-1; 16 positions match TRBD2. Germline CDR1 is SGHAT and CDR2 is FQDESV (reference sequence). This CDR3 comprises 16 residues. J lost 9 bases, V lost 0 bases, and 2 bases had no gene match. The CDR3 sequence: CASSLAGTSGRVEQFF. CDR3 DNA sequence: TGTGCCAGCAGCTTAGCCGGGACTAGCGGGAGGGTTGAGCAGTTCTTC.

The rearrangement links TRBV10-1 to TRBJ2-7; 10 bases fit TRBD1. CDR1 is WNHNN, CDR2 SYGVQD, per germline (reference sequence). The CDR3 runs 14 residues. Trimming removed 6 bases from V and 5 bases from J; junction bases left unmatched: 7. CDR3 bases: TGCGCCAGCAGGATGGGACAGGGGAGCCACGAGCAGTACTTC. Amino acids: CASRMGQGSHEQYF.

This chain connects TRBV6-5 to TRBJ2-5; 9 nucleotides match TRBD2. The CDR3 runs to 15 residues. The V and J ends lost 0 bases and 2 bases, in that order; junction bases with no gene match: 1. Germline V lookup: CDR1 MNHEY, CDR2 SVGAGI. The CDR3 sequence is CASSYSLAGQETQYF. For the CDR3, the DNA is TGTGCCAGCAGTTACTCTCTAGCGGGACAAGAGACCCAGTACTTC.

This rearrangement joins TRBV5-1 to TRBJ2-3; 12 bases fit TRBD2. Trimming cost V 6 bases and J 4 bases; bases outside gene matches: 9. CDR3 length: 16 residues. Germline V gives CDR1 SGHRS, CDR2 YFSETQ. CDR3 loop: CASNKPGLAGSDTQYF. CDR3 DNA: TGCGCCAGCAATAAACCGGGACTAGCGGGTTCAGATACGCAGTATTTT.

The V and J genes are TRBV9 and TRBJ2-2, with 8 bases fitting TRBD2. The CDR3 sequence is 15 residues long. Germline V gene data show CDR1 as SGDLS and CDR2 as YYNGEE. Trimming took 4 bases from V and 4 from J; bases not matched to a gene: 6. This CDR3 is CASSPGLGATGELFF. The CDR3 DNA reads TGTGCCAGCAGCCCGGGACTAGGGGCCACCGGGGAGCTGTTTTTT.

About this clone: Its ends do not fully match the called genes, so a read error is possible. The J gene is TRBJ1-2, the V gene TRBV4-1; possible D gene TRBD1, 6 bases. The CDR3 length is 14 residues. Germline-derived CDR1 and CDR2 are MGHRA and YSYEKL. CDR3 in DNA: TGCGCCAGCGGAGAGACAGGCCTTGGCTATGGCTACCCCTTC. The encoded protein is CASGETGLGYGYPF.

The gene calls are TRBV6-1 and TRBJ2-3, with D tentatively TRBD2 (6 bases). Trimming removed 0 bases at V and 8 bases at J, with 9 bases between. This CDR3 is built from 13 residues. From germline, CDR1 is MNHNS and CDR2 SASEGT. CDR3 sequence (DNA): TGTGCCAGCAGTGAAGCTGGGGGGACTACGCAGTATTTT. Translating it yields CASSEAGGTTQYF.

The V and J genes are TRBV7-9 and TRBJ2-3; 8 bases are a match to TRBD1. Germline assignment: CDR1 SEHNR and CDR2 FQNEAQ (reference sequence). The CDR3 totals 15 residues. Trimming removed 3 bases from V and 4 bases from J; junction bases left unmatched: 6. The CDR3 loop reads CASSFGQGGPDTQYF. As DNA, the CDR3 is TGTGCCAGCAGCTTTGGACAGGGAGGACCAGATACGCAGTATTTT.

The table lists this clone with a count of one. J is TRBJ1-1 and V is TRBV29-1; D gene ambiguous. V gave up 1 base and J gave up 1 base, with 16 bases separating them. The CDR3 spans 16 residues. CDR1 SQVTM and CDR2 ANQGSEA come from the germline V gene. The CDR3 loop reads CSVEVRSVKRNTEAFF. In DNA form, the CDR3 reads TGCAGCGTTGAAGTACGGAGTGTAAAGAGGAACACTGAAGCTTTCTTT.

The chain employs TRBV6-1 and TRBJ2-2, with D unresolved. V dropped 3 bases and J dropped 8 bases, with 13 bases sitting between them. The CDR3 is 14 amino acids. Per germline, CDR1 MNHNS and CDR2 SASEGT. The CDR3 DNA reads TGTGCCAGCAGTGAGTCTGCGCCGCGGGGGGAGCTGTTTTTT. Protein sequence: CASSESAPRGELFF.

The chain has TRBV28 and TRBJ2-3, with D unclear. V was pared by 2 bases and J by 5 bases, with 11 bases between. Germline CDR1 and CDR2: MDHEN and SYDVKM. The CDR3 contains 14 residues. CDR3 region: CASSLTSRGDTQYF. The CDR3 DNA reads as TGTGCCAGCAGTTTAACGAGTAGAGGAGATACGCAGTATTTT.

The genes are TRBV11-2 and TRBJ2-1; 7 bases are a match to TRBD2. This CDR3 comprises 17 residues. Germline trimming cut 5 bases from V and 2 bases from J; bases unmatched to any gene: 12. Germline assignment: CDR1 SGHAT and CDR2 FQNNGV. CDR3 protein: CASSRGERGAPYNEQFF. CDR3 sequence (DNA): TGTGCCAGCAGCCGGGGGGAGCGGGGCGCTCCCTACAATGAGCAGTTCTTC.

The chain carries TRBV29-1 and TRBJ1-2, with 9 bases matching TRBD1. The CDR3 is 11 amino acids. V was clipped by 6 bases and J by 6 bases; unmatched bases: 2. CDR1 is SQVTM, CDR2 ANQGSEA, per germline. As DNA, the CDR3 is TGCAGCGTGGGACAGGGACATGGCTACACCTTC. As protein: CSVGQGHGYTF.

CDR3 amino acids: CASSRGEGEQFF. Here the CDR3 DNA reads TGTGCCAGCTCACGGGGAGAGGGTGAGCAGTTCTTC. The V and J genes are TRBV18 and TRBJ2-1; tentatively, D is TRBD2 (5 bases). CDR3 length equals 12 residues. Trimming pared 4 bases from V and 9 bases from J, leaving 10 bases between. The germline V gene has CDR1 KGHSH and CDR2 LQKENI.

The chain employs TRBV20-1 and TRBJ1-1, with D uncertain. The V and J ends lost 4 bases and 6 bases respectively, with 9 bases between them. Germline CDR1 is DFQATT and CDR2 is SNEGSKA (reference sequence). The CDR3 consists of 11 residues. The CDR3 nucleotides read TGCAGTGCTAACGGGGTCCCTGAAGCTTTCTTT. This encodes CSANGVPEAFF.

This chain links TRBV7-9 with TRBJ1-4; weak D call: TRBD1 (6 bases). The V gene lost 4 bases and the J gene lost 7 bases, with 16 bases spanning the gap. CDR3 size: 15 residues. In germline, CDR1 is SEHNR, CDR2 FQNEAQ (reference sequence). CDR3 amino acids: CASSSPTGLGEKLFF. CDR3 in DNA: TGTGCCAGCAGCTCACCAACAGGGTTGGGTGAAAAACTGTTTTTT.

This sequence joins TRBV27 and TRBJ1-2; the D is unclear. From germline, CDR1 is MNHEY and CDR2 SMNVEV (reference sequence). V was clipped by 3 bases and J by 3 bases, with 17 bases between them. The CDR3 has 16 residues. The CDR3 region has the DNA TGTGCCAGCAGTTTCAGATATTTACTAGGTGACTATGGCTACACCTTC. It encodes CASSFRYLLGDYGYTF.

V usage is TRBV6-1 and J usage is TRBJ2-7; 15 nucleotides align to TRBD2. Germline-derived CDR1 and CDR2 are MNHNS and SASEGT. CDR3 length: 15 amino acids. J lost 4 bases, V lost 3 bases, and 1 base had no gene match. The CDR3 coding sequence is TGTGCCAGCAGTGATGGGACTAGCGGGGGGTACGAGCAGTACTTC. Its translation: CASSDGTSGGYEQYF.

The V and J genes are TRBV18 and TRBJ2-7; the match to TRBD1 covers 9 bases. V gave up 5 bases and J gave up 4 bases; unmatched junction bases: 18. Germline V gene data show CDR1 as KGHSH and CDR2 as LQKENI. This CDR3 is built from 18 residues. CDR3 amino acids: CASSYPKMTGTGRYEQYF. For the CDR3, the DNA is TGTGCCAGCTCATACCCGAAGATGACCGGGACAGGGCGATACGAGCAGTACTTC.

V is TRBV28 and J is TRBJ2-4; 9 positions agree with TRBD1. The ends lost 7 bases at V and 12 bases at J; junction bases unmatched: 19. The germline CDR1 and CDR2 sequences are MDHEN and SYDVKM. There are 16 residues in the CDR3. The CDR3 loop is CASNTESGTGRFGQYF. The CDR3 region has the DNA TGTGCCAGCAACACTGAGTCCGGGACAGGGCGTTTTGGTCAGTACTTC.

The rearrangement joins TRBV6-1 to TRBJ2-7, with a weak D call TRBD1 (7 bases). Germline CDR1 reads MNHNS; CDR2 reads SASEGT. The V end lost 1 base, the J end lost 1 base, and 14 bases lay between the germline ends. This CDR3 has 16 amino acids. CDR3 coding DNA: TGTGCCAGCAGTGAAGTGAGGGCGGGACAGTCCTACGAGCAGTACTTC. Translated: CASSEVRAGQSYEQYF.

The V and J genes are TRBV6-1 and TRBJ1-3, with D possibly matching TRBD1 (5 bases). Trimming pared 6 bases from V and 5 bases from J, leaving 11 bases between. The CDR3 length is 13 residues. CDR1 and CDR2 from the germline V gene are MNHNS and SASEGT. In DNA form, the CDR3 reads TGTGCCAGCAGGATGACAGTCCGAAACACCATATATTTT. It codes for CASRMTVRNTIYF.

The chain carries TRBV2 and TRBJ2-1, with 9 bases lining up with TRBD1. The CDR3 has 16 residues. The J segment lost 6 bases and the V segment lost 3 bases, leaving 9 bases of the junction unmatched. CDR1 and CDR2 from the germline V gene are SNHLY and FYNNEI. The CDR3 region has the DNA TGTGCCAGCAGTGACTGGGGGACAGGGCACCCCAATGAGCAGTTCTTC. Encoded protein: CASSDWGTGHPNEQFF. The full variable domain, completed using reference TRBV2 and TRBJ2-1, is EPEVTQTPSHQVTQMGQEVILRCVPISNHLYFYWYRQILGQKVEFLVSFYNNEISEKSEIFDDQFSVERPDGSNFTLKIRSTKLEDSAMYFCASSDWGTGHPNEQFFGPGTRLTVL.

In this sample, this clone turned up a few times. The genes are TRBV6-1 and TRBJ1-2, with D maybe TRBD1 (5 bases). Deletions cut 5 bases from V and 8 bases from J, with 21 bases between. The CDR3 consists of 15 residues. From germline, CDR1 is MNHNS and CDR2 SASEGT. In nucleotides, the CDR3 is TGTGCCAGCAGTTCCCGTCGGGGGGGTCCGTGGGGCTACACCTTC. Translating it yields CASSSRRGGPWGYTF.

The chain combines TRBV7-6 with TRBJ2-3; a weak D match, TRBD1 (5 bases). The germline V gene has CDR1 SGHVS and CDR2 FNYEAQ. Trimming removed 5 bases from V and 0 bases from J, with 18 bases in between. The CDR3 has 17 residues. The CDR3 nucleotides are TGTGCCAGCAGCCCGCGACAGCGCATATCTAGCACAGATACGCAGTATTTT. Its translation is CASSPRQRISSTDTQYF.

This clone has only one observation. This chain connects TRBV29-1 to TRBJ2-1; 9 bases agree with TRBD1. CDR1 SQVTM and CDR2 ANQGSEA come from the germline V gene. V lost 8 bases to trimming and J lost 9 bases; unmatched junction nucleotides: 14. The CDR3 loop spans 14 amino acids. The CDR3 loop is CSSEVGQGVTEQFF. DNA of the CDR3: TGCAGCTCTGAAGTGGGACAGGGAGTGACTGAGCAGTTCTTC.